A single sample gave rise to the 7 T cell receptor beta chains below, sequenced in a study of T cell clonality in common variable immunodeficiency. Points from the study as a whole: Reportedly, TCR beta sequences from common variable immunodeficiency showed fewer deletions and N-nucleotide insertions.

These TCRs' antigens remain unknown. Generated by immunoSEQ multiplex PCR, the TCRdb table keeps only in-frame clones and is missing some. There are about 16,000 clones in the sample, none observed a single time. The sequencing sample was made of peripheral blood mononuclear cells. Source of these receptors: a human donor with common variable immunodeficiency.

There are many counts of this clone. The part of the CDR3 DNA that was read is TGTGCCAGCAGTTGGGGGACAGACTATGGC. Protein product: CASSWGTDYG. The complete CDR3 reads CASSWGTDYGYTF. This chain joins TRBV12-3 or TRBV12-4 and TRBJ1-2; 7 nucleotides align to TRBD1. Sequencing ends 3 residues short of the CDR3 end; the germline J gene provides the rest. The CDR3 runs 13 residues. The V and J ends lost 4 bases and 3 bases, in that order; junction bases with no gene match: 2.

In its sample, this clone was seen a few times. Read coverage stops 3 residues before the CDR3 terminus; the germline J gene supplies the remainder. The chain recombines TRBV6-1 with TRBJ1-1; D not certain. Per the germline V gene, CDR1 is MNHNS and CDR2 is SASEGT. The germline V and J ends were trimmed by 2 bases and 6 bases, with 13 bases remaining between them. CDR3 length equals 14 residues. The DNA read from the CDR3 is TGTGCCAGCAGTGAATTGGTGGGTAGGGCTGAA. It codes for CASSELVGRAE. From start to end, the CDR3 is CASSELVGRAEAFF.

This clone was seen more than once but under ten times. The CDR3 extends 3 residues past the end of the read, so its final part is completed from the germline J gene. V is TRBV7-2 and J is TRBJ1-2, with unresolved D. Trimming removed 1 base at V and 4 bases at J, with 13 bases between. The CDR3 length is 15 residues. Germline CDR1 and CDR2: SGHTA and FQGNSA. The CDR3 loop reads CASSLGSGQIYGYTF. CDR3 DNA (partial): TGTGCCAGCAGCTTAGGGTCTGGGCAAATCTATGGC.

This clone was seen a handful of times. With the read ending 3 residues before the CDR3 end, the germline J gene is used to fill in that end. The chain employs TRBV7-8 and TRBJ1-4; D possibly corresponds to TRBD1 (5 bases). Trimming left V 1 base short and J 8 bases short, with 11 bases between. Germline assignment: CDR1 SGHVS and CDR2 FQNEAQ. The CDR3 covers 14 residues. The CDR3 spells CASSLEVAGEKLFF. The CDR3 DNA, read in part, is TGTGCCAGCAGCTTAGAAGTCGCAGGGGAAAAA.

This clone was found many times. The CDR3 end falls 3 residues outside the read, so it is completed with the germline J gene. The chain carries TRBV5-4 and TRBJ1-1; D not certain. The CDR3 spans 14 residues. CDR1 is SGHNT, CDR2 YYREEE, per germline (reference sequence). Deletions cut 3 bases from V and 0 bases from J, with 9 bases between. Here the CDR3 reads CASSSIEVNTEAFF. Incomplete CDR3 DNA: TGTGCCAGCAGCTCAATCGAGGTGAACACTGAA.

This clone was picked up many times. The junction does not match germline at one end; this may be a read error. The read ends 3 residues early relative to the CDR3; the germline J gene fills the gap. This chain links TRBV4-2 with TRBJ2-1; TRBD2 agrees at 7 bases. From germline, CDR1 is LGHNA and CDR2 YNFKEQ. CDR3 size: 16 residues. Partial CDR3 DNA: TGCGCCAGCAGCCGACTTCGGGGGGACTCCTACAATGAG. Its protein product is CASSRLRGDSYNE. The CDR3 in its entirety is CASSRLRGDSYNEQFF.

For this clone: The read ends 3 residues shy of where the CDR3 ends; the end is completed using the germline J gene. The chain uses TRBV18 and TRBJ1-5; D remains unclear. This CDR3 contains 15 residues. Germline lookup yields CDR1 KGHSH and CDR2 LQKENI. V was shortened by 8 bases and J by 1 base, with 15 bases between the two germline ends. The CDR3 sequence is CASPSPQESNQPQHF. The sequenced CDR3 bases are TGTGCCAGCCCGTCACCCCAGGAGAGCAATCAGCCC.